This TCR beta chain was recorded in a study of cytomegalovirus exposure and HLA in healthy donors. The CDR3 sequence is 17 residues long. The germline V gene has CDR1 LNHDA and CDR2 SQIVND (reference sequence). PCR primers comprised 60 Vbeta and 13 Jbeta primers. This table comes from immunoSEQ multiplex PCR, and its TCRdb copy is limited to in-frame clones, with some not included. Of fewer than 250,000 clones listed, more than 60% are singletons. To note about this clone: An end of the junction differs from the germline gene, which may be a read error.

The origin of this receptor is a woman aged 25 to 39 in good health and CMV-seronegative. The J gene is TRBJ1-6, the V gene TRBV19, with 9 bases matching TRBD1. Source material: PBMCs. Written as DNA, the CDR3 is TGTGTCAGTAGTATAAAGAGGGGACAGGGCTTTAATTCACCCCTCCACTTT. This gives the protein CVSSIKRGQGFNSPLHF.